This TCR beta chain was obtained from a study of T cells in Graves' hyperthyroidism and ophthalmopathy. Study overall: The authors collected peripheral blood at initial diagnosis, before any treatment. Whole-study results and caveats: In simple terms, a model built on 13 V-J features told ophthalmopathy apart from stable hyperthyroidism.

V gave up 1 base and J gave up 5 bases; unmatched junction bases: 5. CDR3 length equals 14 residues. Germline lookup yields CDR1 SGHRS and CDR2 YFSETQ. About this clonotype itself: Its target is unknown.

RNA transcripts provided the source from which TCR beta CDR3 regions were amplified. First-round RT-PCR targeting the TCR CDR3 was performed with the HTBI primer set. MiXCR, run by TCRdb on the multiplex PCR reads, gives a single entry per CDR3 protein. The repertoire consists of approximately 600,000 distinct CDR3 sequences, with over 12% occurring once and the leading ten covering roughly 4.3%. Ophthalmopathy in the patients scored at least 3 on Clinical Activity Score and at least 4 on NOSPECS grade, lasting under 3 months. Source material for PBMCs was over 8 ml fresh peripheral blood. Sequencing input: blood. The rearrangement links TRBV5-1 to TRBJ2-5; 7 bases map to TRBD2. The source of this sequence is a woman between 35 and 50 years old with Graves' ophthalmopathy. The CDR3 region has the DNA TGCGCCAGCAGCTTGAGGGCGGGAGTTGAGACCCAGTACTTC. Translated, it gives CASSLRAGVETQYF.